Each of the 3 T cell receptor beta chains below was sequenced from the same sample in a study of response to subunit inactivated influenza vaccine. From the RT-PCR reads, TCRdb called clonotypes with MiXCR, one entry per CDR3 protein. In the table there are over 750,000 distinct CDR3 sequences, 21% of which are singletons. The sequenced sample was PBMCs from blood, obtained 5 days after vaccination. The receptors derive from a man aged 45-65 years who received an inactivated influenza vaccine.

In this sample, this clonotype turned up a few times. The V gene is TRBV25-1, the J gene TRBJ1-3; D ambiguous. Germline V gene data show CDR1 as MGHDK and CDR2 as SYGVNS. CDR3 length: 16 amino acids. Trimming took off 6 bases at V and 4 bases at J, with 19 bases between the two ends. The CDR3 coding sequence is TGTGCCAGCAGGGAAAGGGCGGGTACGGACGGAAACACCATATATTTT. This encodes CASRERAGTDGNTIYF.

This clonotype was recorded at least ten times. The rearrangement links TRBV6-5 to TRBJ1-5; D possibly corresponds to TRBD1 (5 bases). CDR1 and CDR2 (germline): MNHEY, SVGAGI. The CDR3 consists of 14 residues. Trimming cost V 4 bases and J 5 bases, with 12 bases left between them. DNA for the CDR3: TGTGCCAGCAGTTCCGGGACTCCCGATCAGCCCCAGCATTTT. Protein: CASSSGTPDQPQHF.

This sequence joins TRBV5-1 and TRBJ2-3, with 7 nucleotides matching TRBD1. The CDR3 is made up of 16 amino acids. Looked up from germline, CDR1 is SGHRS and CDR2 is YFSETQ. V lost 3 bases, J lost 0 bases, and 7 bases stayed unmatched. DNA for the CDR3: TGCGCCAGCAGCTCCATAGGGGGCTCTAGCACAGATACGCAGTATTTT. Translated: CASSSIGGSSTDTQYF.